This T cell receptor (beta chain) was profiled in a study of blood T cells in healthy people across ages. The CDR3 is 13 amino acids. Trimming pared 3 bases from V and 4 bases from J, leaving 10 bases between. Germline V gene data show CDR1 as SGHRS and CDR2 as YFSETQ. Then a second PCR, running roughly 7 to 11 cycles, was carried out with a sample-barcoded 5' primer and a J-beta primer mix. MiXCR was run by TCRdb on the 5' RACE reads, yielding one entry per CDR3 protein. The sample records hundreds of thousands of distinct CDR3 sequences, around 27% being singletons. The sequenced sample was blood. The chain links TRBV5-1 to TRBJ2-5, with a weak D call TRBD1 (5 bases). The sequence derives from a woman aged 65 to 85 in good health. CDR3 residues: CASSWTTGETQYF. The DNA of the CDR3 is TGCGCCAGCAGCTGGACCACAGGAGAGACCCAGTACTTC.